The T cell receptor beta chain described here comes from a study of T-cell reconstitution after alpha-beta-depleted transplantation in children. The table lists this clonotype with many counts. Its antigen remains unidentified. Preparing the TCRbeta library involved the use of unique molecular identifiers. One entry per CDR3 protein, called by TCRdb with MiXCR from the PCR reads. The sample carries hundreds of thousands of distinct CDR3 sequences, roughly 8.2% recorded once. Germline CDR1 and CDR2: SGHVS and FQNEAQ. The CDR3 has 17 amino acids. The ends lost 5 bases at V and 0 bases at J; junction bases unmatched: 6. Study outcomes and limitations: Roughly two months post-transplant, alpha-beta T cells reportedly originated from several hundred graft clones that had expanded.

The chain uses TRBV7-8 and TRBJ2-1; 11 nucleotides line up with TRBD2. Sequenced here: PBMCs, mostly from graft donor cells, sampled 180 days after TCRalphabeta/CD19-depleted stem cell transplant. This sequence was found in a male patient younger than 18 who had a stem cell transplant for acute lymphoblastic leukemia, so the T cells may come from the graft donor. CDR3 sequence (DNA): TGTGCCAGCAGCGCCAGACTAGCGGGGAGCTCCTACAATGAGCAGTTCTTC. Translation gives CASSARLAGSSYNEQFF. Using reference TRBV7-8 and TRBJ2-1 for the parts outside the CDR3, the full variable domain is GAGVSQSPRYKVAKRGQDVALRCDPISGHVSLFWYQQALGQGPEFLTYFQNEAQLDKSGLPSDRFFAERPEGSVSTLKIQRTQQEDSAVYLCASSARLAGSSYNEQFFGPGTRLTVL.